This T cell receptor beta chain appears in the sequencing data of a study of blood T cells in healthy people across ages. The overall study: Per every two T cells, about one barcoded beta molecule was captured by template switching. Study outcomes and limitations: Versus aged donors, long-lived donors had higher diversity and more naive CD4+ cells. With donor CMV status unknown, expanded clonotype changes were possibly confounded.

CDR3 size: 16 residues. Losses at the gene ends were 4 bases for V and 5 bases for J; bases not matched to a gene: 4. The germline CDR1 and CDR2 sequences are LGHNA and YSLEER. This clonotype was counted between two and nine times. Its antigen is not identified. PCR was performed a second time for roughly 7 to 12 cycles using a sample-barcoded 5' primer and a J-beta primer mix. Every single cDNA molecule received a tag from a template-switch adaptor with 12 random nucleotides. MiXCR, applied by TCRdb to the 5' RACE reads, yields one record per CDR3 protein. Of 1.5 million to 2 million distinct CDR3 sequences in the sample, roughly two fifths are singletons; the top ten hold about 21%.

This chain links TRBV4-3 with TRBJ2-1; the match to TRBD2 covers 14 bases. This sequence originates from a human donor in good health. The sample was blood. The chain's CDR3 is CASSLEGLAGDNEQFF. In DNA, the CDR3 is TGCGCCAGCAGCCTGGAGGGACTAGCGGGGGACAATGAGCAGTTCTTC.